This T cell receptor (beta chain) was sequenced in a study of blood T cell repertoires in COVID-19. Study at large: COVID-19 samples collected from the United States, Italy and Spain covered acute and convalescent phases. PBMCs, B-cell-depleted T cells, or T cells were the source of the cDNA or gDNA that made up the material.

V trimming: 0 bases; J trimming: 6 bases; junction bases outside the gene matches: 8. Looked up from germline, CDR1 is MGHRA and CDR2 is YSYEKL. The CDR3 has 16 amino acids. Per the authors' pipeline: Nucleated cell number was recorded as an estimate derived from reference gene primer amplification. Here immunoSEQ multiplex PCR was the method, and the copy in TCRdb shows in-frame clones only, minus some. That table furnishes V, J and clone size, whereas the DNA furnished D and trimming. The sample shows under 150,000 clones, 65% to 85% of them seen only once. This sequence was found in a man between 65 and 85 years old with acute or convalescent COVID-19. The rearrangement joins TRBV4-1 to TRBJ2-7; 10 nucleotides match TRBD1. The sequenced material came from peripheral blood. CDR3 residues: CASSQDRDRGRVEQYF. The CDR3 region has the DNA TGCGCCAGCAGCCAAGATCGGGACAGGGGACGGGTCGAGCAGTACTTC.